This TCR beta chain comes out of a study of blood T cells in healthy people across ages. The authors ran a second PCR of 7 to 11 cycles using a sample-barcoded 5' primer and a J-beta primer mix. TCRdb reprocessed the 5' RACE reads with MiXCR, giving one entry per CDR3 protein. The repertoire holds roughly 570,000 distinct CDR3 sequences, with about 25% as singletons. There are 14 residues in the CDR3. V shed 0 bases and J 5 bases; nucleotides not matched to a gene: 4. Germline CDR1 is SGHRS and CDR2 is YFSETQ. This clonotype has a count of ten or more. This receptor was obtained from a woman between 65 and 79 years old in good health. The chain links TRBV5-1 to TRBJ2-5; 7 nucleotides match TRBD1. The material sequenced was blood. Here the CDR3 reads CASSLEGGAETQYF. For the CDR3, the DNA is TGCGCCAGCAGCTTGGAAGGGGGCGCTGAGACCCAGTACTTC.